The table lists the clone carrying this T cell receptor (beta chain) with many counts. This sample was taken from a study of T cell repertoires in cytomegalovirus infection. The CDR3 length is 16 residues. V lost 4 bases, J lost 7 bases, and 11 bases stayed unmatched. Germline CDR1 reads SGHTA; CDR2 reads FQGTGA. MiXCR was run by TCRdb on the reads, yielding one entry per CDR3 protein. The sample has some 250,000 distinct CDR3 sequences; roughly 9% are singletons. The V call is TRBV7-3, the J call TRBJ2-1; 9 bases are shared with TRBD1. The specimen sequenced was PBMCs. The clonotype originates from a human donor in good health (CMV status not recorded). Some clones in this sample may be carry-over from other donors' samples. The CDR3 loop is CASSSDRDRAGNEQFF. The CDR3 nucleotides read TGTGCCAGCAGCTCCGACCGGGACAGGGCTGGGAATGAGCAGTTCTTC. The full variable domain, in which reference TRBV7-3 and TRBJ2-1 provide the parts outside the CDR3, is GAGVSQTPSNKVTEKGKYVELRCDPISGHTALYWYRQSLGQGPEFLIYFQGTGAADDSGLPNDRFFAVRPEGSVSTLKIQRTERGDSAVYLCASSSDRDRAGNEQFFGPGTRLTVL.